This TCR delta chain is drawn from a study of gamma-delta T cells after stem cell transplantation. The CDR3 is 19 residues long. From germline, CDR1 is TSWWSYY and CDR2 QGS. The ends were cut back, 0 bases at V and 0 bases at J, with 20 bases in the middle. TCRdb called clones from the RT-PCR reads again using CATT. The sample holds about 2,500 delta-chain clones, approximately 22% seen once. The TCR was taken from a human donor. It is not recorded whose cells these are; they may come from a transplant donor. What was sequenced was gamma-delta T cells. The chain is built from TRDV1 and TRDJ1; a weak D match, TRDD3 (6 bases). DNA for the CDR3: TGTGCTCTTGGGGAACTTGGCCACCCCTTGGGGATGTACACCGATAAACTCATCTTT. Amino acids: CALGELGHPLGMYTDKLIF.